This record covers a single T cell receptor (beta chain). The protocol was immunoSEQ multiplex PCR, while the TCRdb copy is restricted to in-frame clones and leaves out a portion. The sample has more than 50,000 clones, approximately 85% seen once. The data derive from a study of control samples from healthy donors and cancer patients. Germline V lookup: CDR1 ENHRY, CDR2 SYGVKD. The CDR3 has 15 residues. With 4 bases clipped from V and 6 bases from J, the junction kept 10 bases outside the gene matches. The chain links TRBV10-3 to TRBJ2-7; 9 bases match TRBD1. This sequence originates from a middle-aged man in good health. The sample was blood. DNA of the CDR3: TGTGCCATCAGTGGGACCGGGACAGGGTCTAGCGAGCAGTACTTC. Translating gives CAISGTGTGSSEQYF.